A selection of T cell receptor beta chains follows, all from one sample in a study of PD-1 blockade in classical Hodgkin lymphoma. Sequencing was performed with immunoSEQ multiplex PCR; in TCRdb, only in-frame clones are kept and a portion is missing. This table has more than 12,000 clones, approximately 82% appearing once. The sample here was peripheral blood mononuclear cells (PBMCs), taken before the second cycle of nivolumab. The receptors derive from a human donor with classical Hodgkin lymphoma. Each CDR3 is given with its conserved first and last residue. The D gene is left open where the match is weak. Size values are once, few and many counts, or a class for expanded clones, and some rows have none.

cdr3_length d_call j_call clone_size v_call cdr3_aa cdr3_nt
16 TRBD2 TRBJ2-5 once TRBV5-4 CASSLLTSGGVETQYF TGTGCCAGCAGCCTCCTTACTAGCGGGGGGGTCGAGACCCAGTACTTC
12 . TRBJ2-5 . TRBV9 CASSVSGETQYF TGTGCCAGCAGCGTCTCCGGAGAGACCCAGTACTTC
15 . TRBJ2-3 large TRBV7-7 CASSPTNLDTDTQYF TGTGCCAGCAGCCCGACTAACCTGGATACAGATACGCAGTATTTT
14 . TRBJ2-7 . TRBV12-5 CASAPRLSSYEQYF TGTGCTAGTGCCCCCCGATTAAGCTCCTACGAGCAGTACTTC
15 . TRBJ2-5 . TRBV18 CASSPRSGDGETQYF TGTGCCAGCTCACCGCGATCGGGGGATGGGGAGACCCAGTACTTC
15 . TRBJ2-2 . TRBV6-6 CASSPTRVDTGELFF TGTGCCAGCAGCCCGACCAGGGTGGACACCGGGGAGCTGTTTTTT
14 TRBD1 TRBJ1-2 . TRBV2 CASSVDRGNYGYTF TGTGCCAGCAGTGTAGACAGGGGTAACTATGGCTACACCTTC
13 . TRBJ1-5 . TRBV28 CASRPDLNQPQHF TGTGCCAGCAGACCGGACCTCAATCAGCCCCAGCATTTT
15 . TRBJ1-3 . TRBV7-3 CASSLSGGFGNTIYF TGTGCCAGCAGCTTGTCGGGGGGCTTTGGAAACACCATATATTTT
13 . TRBJ1-2 . TRBV28 CASSLGVDYGYTF TGTGCCAGCAGTTTAGGAGTAGACTATGGCTACACCTTC
15 . TRBJ1-1 . TRBV7-9 CASSLLFRESTEAFF TGTGCCAGCAGCTTATTATTCCGGGAGAGCACTGAAGCTTTCTTT
13 . TRBJ2-1 . TRBV7-2 CASGGASYNEQFF TGTGCCAGCGGGGGGGCCTCCTACAATGAGCAGTTCTTC
14 . TRBJ1-4 . TRBV28 CASSLAPANEKLFF TGTGCCAGCAGTTTGGCCCCCGCTAATGAAAAACTGTTTTTT
14 . TRBJ1-5 few TRBV19 CASSMTGVNQPQHF TGTGCCAGTAGTATGACTGGGGTCAATCAGCCCCAGCATTTT
16 . TRBJ1-1 . TRBV7-6 CASSQAARGMNTEAFF TGTGCCAGCAGCCAGGCCGCCCGAGGGATGAACACTGAAGCTTTCTTT
16 . TRBJ1-4 . TRBV6-5 CASSYYRSSTNEKLFF TGTGCCAGCAGTTACTACCGCAGCTCAACTAATGAAAAACTGTTTTTT